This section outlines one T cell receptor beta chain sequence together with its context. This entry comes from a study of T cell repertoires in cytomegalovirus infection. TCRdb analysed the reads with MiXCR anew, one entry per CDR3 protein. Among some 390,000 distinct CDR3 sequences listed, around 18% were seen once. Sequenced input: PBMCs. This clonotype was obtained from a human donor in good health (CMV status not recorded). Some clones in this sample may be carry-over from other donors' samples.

CDR3 amino acids: CASTLNNSPLHF. CDR3 DNA: TGTGCCAGCACCTTGAATAATTCACCCCTCCACTTT. This chain connects TRBV28 to TRBJ1-6; D remains unclear. This CDR3 spans 12 amino acids. Germline V gives CDR1 MDHEN, CDR2 SYDVKM. Trimming stripped 7 bases from V and 5 bases from J, with 6 bases between.